Sequencing of this TCR beta chain was carried out in a study of blood T cell repertoires in COVID-19. Individuals aged about 18 to 100 years were recruited from about two dozen US areas. Within the 2 weeks before study entry, each person in the exposed group met a COVID-19 case. The authors' processing: Amplification with reference gene primers provided the estimates of nucleated cell counts. The assay was immunoSEQ multiplex PCR, and TCRdb's table has in-frame clones only and misses some. The V and J calls and clone size are taken from that table; D and trimming were inferred from the DNA. The repertoire holds roughly 250,000 clones, with 83% as singletons. Germline V gene data show CDR1 as MNHEY and CDR2 as SMNVEV (reference sequence). V shed 4 bases and J 6 bases; nucleotides not matched to a gene: 6. This CDR3 has 15 residues.

The sample was PBMCs or T cells enriched from blood (not recorded which). The chain couples TRBV27 to TRBJ1-5; 10 bases line up with TRBD1. The origin of this receptor is a woman in her 40s who had been exposed to COVID-19. CDR3 protein: CASSSVTGGPQPQHF. CDR3 coding DNA: TGTGCCAGCAGTTCCGTGACAGGGGGCCCTCAGCCCCAGCATTTT.